This T cell receptor beta chain was recorded in a study of T cell responses to AZD1222 COVID-19 vaccine. Method: immunoSEQ multiplex PCR; TCRdb's copy keeps in-frame clones and lacks some. The sample yields approximately 190,000 clones, 85% to 95% seen once. The sample here was peripheral blood, taken 28 days after the second AZD1222 dose. The TCR sequence derives from an adult who received the AZD1222 COVID-19 vaccine.

Here the CDR3 reads CASSVTAGTGGTGELFF. The CDR3 DNA sequence: TGTGCCAGCAGCGTAACCGCCGGGACAGGAGGGACCGGGGAGCTGTTTTTT. This chain links TRBV9 with TRBJ2-2, with 8 bases lining up with TRBD1. The CDR3 contains 17 residues. The junction had 10 bases not matched to a gene; V was cut back by 1 base and J by 5 bases. Germline CDR1 is SGDLS and CDR2 is YYNGEE.